One and the same sample provided the 25 T cell receptor beta chains below, sequenced in a study of tumor and adjacent non-tumor tissue in lung cancer. The template was RNA from unsorted bulk tissue. More than 3 cm separated this lung sample from the edge of the tumor. TCRbeta libraries were built with three rounds of nested PCR, modified from ARM-PCR. TCRdb redid the calling of the multiplex PCR reads with MiXCR, one entry per CDR3 protein. This table has around 40,000 distinct CDR3 sequences, 60% appearing once. Source material: distant non-tumor lung tissue. The receptors here all came from a middle-aged man with non-small cell lung cancer.

Of note for this clonotype: No conserved phenylalanine or tryptophan ends this CDR3, so it is likely a read error. J is TRBJ2-7 and V is TRBV4-1; 7 bases match TRBD1. CDR1 and CDR2 (germline): MGHRA, YSYEKL. The CDR3 sequence is 16 residues long. The CDR3 loop reads CASSQGWTETGLGQYL. CDR3 nucleotides: TGTGCCAGCAGCCAAGGATGGACCGAGACAGGGCTCGGGCAGTACTTA.

Worth noting for this clonotype: At one of its ends the junction is not consistent with the germline gene, which may arise from a read error. The genes are TRBV6-6 and TRBJ1-5; TRBD1 matches 11 bases. Germline loops: CDR1 MNHNY, CDR2 SVGAGI (reference sequence). The CDR3 extends over 16 amino acids. CDR3 coding DNA: TGTGCCAGCAGGCAAGATGGACAGGGGGCCGTTCAGTCCCAGCATTTT. This gives the protein CASRQDGQGAVQSQHF.

Note on this clonotype: A junction boundary mismatches the germline segment, possibly from a read error. CDR3 residues: CASGKTSGSSYDEQFF. In nucleotides, the CDR3 is TGTGCAAGCGGTAAAACTAGCGGGTCCTCCTACGATGAGCAGTTCTTC. This chain joins TRBV6-5 and TRBJ2-1, with 9 bases identical to TRBD2. Germline CDR1 is MNHEY and CDR2 is SVGAGI. The CDR3 extends over 16 amino acids.

Regarding this clonotype: The junction departs from germline at one end; a sequencing error may be responsible. The chain recombines TRBV10-3 with TRBJ1-1, with D possibly TRBD1 on 5 matching bases. The CDR3 consists of 13 residues. Germline V lookup: CDR1 ENHRY, CDR2 SYGVKD. The chain's CDR3 is CTISAGVAYEAFF. CDR3 bases: TGTACCATCAGTGCGGGGGTGGCCTATGAAGCTTTCTTT.

A note on this clonotype: The junction departs from the called germline gene at one end, perhaps through a read error. J is TRBJ2-5 and V is TRBV6-5; perhaps TRBD1 as D (5 bases). Germline loops: CDR1 MNHEY, CDR2 SVGAGI. The CDR3 loop spans 13 amino acids. CDR3 protein: CAGTPTREEIQYF. The CDR3 nucleotides read TGTGCCGGCACACCGACCAGGGAAGAGATCCAGTACTTC.

This clonotype was counted only a few times. The V call is TRBV5-1, the J call TRBJ2-5; no reliable D call. The CDR3 runs 15 residues. The ends were cut back, 4 bases at V and 0 bases at J, with 13 bases in the middle. Germline V CDR1 and CDR2: SGHRS, YFSETQ. Here the CDR3 reads CASSQAELYQETQYF. In DNA, the CDR3 is TGCGCCAGCAGCCAGGCCGAACTCTACCAAGAGACCCAGTACTTC.

In this sample, this clonotype turned up many times. This chain joins TRBV7-9 and TRBJ2-5, with 8 bases lining up with TRBD2. Germline trimming cut 5 bases from V and 2 bases from J; bases unmatched to any gene: 4. This CDR3 comprises 14 residues. The germline gives CDR1 SEHNR, CDR2 FQNEAQ (reference sequence). This CDR3 is CASSPLAEQETQYF. The DNA of the CDR3 is TGTGCCAGCAGCCCACTAGCGGAGCAAGAGACCCAGTACTTC.

This clonotype was seen many times. J is TRBJ1-5 and V is TRBV6-1, with a tentative D call TRBD1 (6 bases). V shed 4 bases and J shed 5 bases, with 12 bases lying between them. The germline V gene encodes CDR1 MNHNS and CDR2 SASEGT. The CDR3 is 14 residues long. DNA of the CDR3: TGTGCCAGCAGTGCCCTAAGGGGGGATCAGCCCCAGCATTTT. It specifies CASSALRGDQPQHF.

This clonotype was seen more than once but under ten times. This may arise from a read error, as a much more abundant clone is one base away. This rearrangement joins TRBV12-3 or TRBV12-4 to TRBJ1-5; D may be TRBD1 (6 bases). The CDR3 sequence is 14 residues long. CDR3 protein: CASSFGQSNQSQHF. Here the CDR3 DNA reads TGTGCCAGCAGTTTCGGACAGAGCAATCAGTCCCAGCATTTT.

A remark on this clonotype: A much larger clonotype is one base distant, so this may be a read error. The V gene is TRBV5-1, the J gene TRBJ2-1; 14 nucleotides line up with TRBD2. CDR1 and CDR2 (germline): SGHRS, YFSETQ. CDR3 length: 17 amino acids. For the CDR3, the DNA is TGCGCCAGCAGCTATGGACTAGCGGGAGGTCCCTACAATGAGCAGTCCTTC. Protein sequence: CASSYGLAGGPYNEQSF.

This clonotype has more than one count but fewer than ten. This chain uses TRBV5-1 with TRBJ2-7; unclear D gene. Germline CDR1 and CDR2: SGHRS and YFSETQ. The CDR3 contains 14 residues. V dropped 0 bases and J dropped 1 base, with 8 bases sitting between them. The CDR3 nucleotides are TGCGCCAGCAGCTTGGTGGTGATGTCCTACGAGCAGTACTTC. Protein product: CASSLVVMSYEQYF.

Many counts were recorded for this clonotype. The gene calls are TRBV12-3 or TRBV12-4 and TRBJ1-6; TRBD1 matches 7 bases. The CDR3 covers 14 residues. J gave up 9 bases and V 7 bases, and 9 bases lay outside the gene matches. This chain's CDR3 is CASNLQGKGSPLHF. DNA of the CDR3: TGTGCCAGCAATCTACAGGGGAAGGGTTCACCCCTCCACTTT.

Comment on this clonotype: Sequence at one end of the junction differs from germline and may be a read error. The genes are TRBV20-1 and TRBJ2-1; 12 bases match TRBD2. The CDR3 consists of 14 residues. The V gene's germline CDR1 is DFQATT and CDR2 SNEGSKA (reference sequence). In DNA form, the CDR3 reads TGTAGTGTCACTAGCGGGGGGACCGTGGATGAGCAGTCCTTC. This sequence encodes CSVTSGGTVDEQSF.

Note on this clonotype: The conserved final phenylalanine or tryptophan is absent from the CDR3, which likely points to a read error. The chain couples TRBV24-1 to TRBJ2-3; 10 positions agree with TRBD1. The CDR3 consists of 17 residues. The trim removed 3 bases at V and 3 bases at J, leaving 8 bases unmatched. Germline V lookup: CDR1 KGHDR, CDR2 SFDVKD. DNA for the CDR3: TGTGCCACCAGTGATCCCAAGGGACAGGGGAAAACAGATACGCAGTATTCT. This gives the protein CATSDPKGQGKTDTQYS.

This clonotype was seen at least ten times. V is TRBV12-5 and J is TRBJ1-1, with 8 bases that match TRBD1. Germline V gene data show CDR1 as LGHNT and CDR2 as FRNRAP. The junction had 1 base not matched to a gene; V was cut back by 1 base and J by 9 bases. The CDR3 has 12 amino acids. CDR3 amino acids: CASGLGQGKAFF. The CDR3 coding sequence is TGTGCTAGTGGTTTGGGACAGGGGAAAGCTTTCTTT.

About this clonotype itself: An end of the junction differs from the germline gene, which may be a read error. The chain links TRBV29-1 to TRBJ1-2; a possible D gene is TRBD1 (5 bases). Per the germline V gene, CDR1 is SQVTM and CDR2 is ANQGSEA. The CDR3 is made up of 13 amino acids. CDR3: CSVGQPWDYGYIF. The CDR3 DNA sequence: TGCAGCGTTGGCCAACCCTGGGACTATGGCTACATCTTC.

V and J are TRBV21-1 and TRBJ2-2; TRBD1, the table's D call, was not compared with the DNA. TRBV21-1 is a recognized pseudogene. The CDR3 runs 15 residues. CDR3 sequence reads: CASSKQGETHRRAVF. DNA for the CDR3: TGTGCCAGCAGCAAACAAGGGGAAACACACCGGCGAGCTGTTTTT.

Of note for this clonotype: The CDR3 does not close with the conserved phenylalanine or tryptophan, likely indicating a read error. The chain combines TRBV6-5 with TRBJ2-2; unclear D gene. This CDR3 contains 13 residues. V lost 9 bases to trimming and J lost 8 bases, with 16 bases between them. CDR1 MNHEY and CDR2 SVGAGI come from the germline V gene. The CDR3 region has the DNA TGTGCCAGGAATTACACGACGTCGGGGGAGCTGTTTTAT. It encodes CARNYTTSGELFY.

The chain employs TRBV29-1 and TRBJ2-1; D ambiguous. From germline, CDR1 is SQVTM and CDR2 ANQGSEA. The CDR3 runs to 14 residues. V lost 3 bases and J lost 9, with 18 bases in between. DNA for the CDR3: TGCAGCGTTGAGCAATGGAACTCAAATAGTGAGCAGTTCTTC. Its protein is CSVEQWNSNSEQFF.

This clonotype occurred once. V usage is TRBV14 and J usage is TRBJ2-7, with a tentative D call TRBD1 (5 bases). Trimming removed 0 bases from V and 11 bases from J, with 17 bases in between. This CDR3 region has 14 residues. Germline assignment: CDR1 SGHDN and CDR2 FVKESK. CDR3 coding DNA: TGTGCCAGCAGCCAAGACCTAAGGACATCCCGAGAGTACTTC. This codes for CASSQDLRTSREYF.

The chain has TRBV29-1 and TRBJ1-1, with a tentative D call TRBD1 (5 bases). Per the germline V gene, CDR1 is SQVTM and CDR2 is ANQGSEA. Trimming left V 4 bases short and J 8 bases short, with 14 bases between. The CDR3 is made up of 12 amino acids. CDR3 nucleotides: TGCAGCGTTGGGGGCATGGGAGCCGAAGCTTTCTTT. Translating gives CSVGGMGAEAFF.

Details on this clonotype: Given the absence of the conserved phenylalanine or tryptophan at the CDR3 end, a read error is likely. The rearrangement links TRBV6-5 to TRBJ1-5, with a tentative D call TRBD1 (5 bases). CDR3 size: 15 residues. V gave up 10 bases and J gave up 5 bases, with 21 bases separating them. CDR1 is MNHEY, CDR2 SVGAGI, per germline. CDR3 DNA sequence: TGTGCCAACAATTACACGTCAGGGCAGGATCAGCCCCAGCATATT. This sequence encodes CANNYTSGQDQPQHI.

By sample share, this clonotype is medium-sized. The rearrangement joins TRBV11-1 to TRBJ1-6; unclear D gene. V was trimmed by 5 bases and J by 10 bases, leaving 12 bases between them. There are 13 residues in the CDR3. Germline CDR1 and CDR2: SGHAT and FQDESV (reference sequence). The CDR3 here is CASSKEERSPLHF. CDR3 DNA sequence: TGTGCCAGCAGCAAAGAGGAGAGATCACCCCTCCACTTT. The full variable domain, completed using reference TRBV11-1 and TRBJ1-6, is EAEVAQSPRYKITEKSQAVAFWCDPISGHATLYWYRQILGQGPELLVQFQDESVVDDSQLPKDRFSAERLKGVDSTLKIQPAELGDSAMYLCASSKEERSPLHFGNGTRLTVT.

This clonotype has ten or more counts. This chain joins TRBV4-2 and TRBJ2-2, with TRBD2 identical over 8 bases. Germline V gene data show CDR1 as LGHNA and CDR2 as YNFKEQ. Trimming cost V 0 bases and J 3 bases; bases outside gene matches: 9. The CDR3 is made up of 18 amino acids. CDR3 amino acids: CASSQDGLAGRDTGELFF. CDR3 DNA sequence: TGTGCCAGCAGCCAAGATGGGCTAGCGGGTCGGGACACCGGGGAGCTGTTTTTT.

In the case of this clonotype: At one of its ends the junction is not consistent with the germline gene, which may arise from a read error. The CDR3: CASSHSQREQGDTQYF. The CDR3 DNA reads TGTGCCAGCAGTCACTCGCAGCGGGAGCAGGGAGATACGCAGTATTTT. This sequence joins TRBV6-6 and TRBJ2-3; TRBD2 agrees at 8 bases. CDR3 length equals 16 residues. CDR1 is MNHNY and CDR2 is SVGAGI in the germline V gene (reference sequence).